These T cell receptor beta chains were read from a single sample in a study of blood T cells in healthy people across ages. TCRdb processed the 5' RACE reads anew with MiXCR; each CDR3 protein has one entry. The table records 1.5 million to 1.9 million distinct CDR3 sequences, under 55% of them present only once. Source material: blood. The receptors stem from a woman under 30 in good health. Both conserved end residues are part of each CDR3. The order of the fields is CDR3 DNA, CDR3 protein, clone size, D gene, J gene, V gene. The D gene is left open where the match is weak. A clone size is listed for some rows: how often the clone was seen (once, few, many), or a class if it is expanded.

CDR3nt: TGTGCCAGCAGCTTGGGCAGGCTGAACACCGGGGAGCTGTTTTTT; CDR3aa: CASSLGRLNTGELFF; abundance: -; d_gene: -; j_gene: TRBJ2-2; v_gene: TRBV5-5
CDR3nt: TGTGCCACCAGCAATCGACAGGGTGCAGATACGCAGTATTTT; CDR3aa: CATSNRQGADTQYF; abundance: -; d_gene: TRBD1; j_gene: TRBJ2-3; v_gene: TRBV15
CDR3nt: TGTGCCAGCAGCTTGGGGGGGGCTGGTAATGAAAAACTGTTTTTT; CDR3aa: CASSLGGAGNEKLFF; abundance: many; d_gene: -; j_gene: TRBJ1-4; v_gene: TRBV7-9
CDR3nt: TGTGCCAGCAGTTACGGTTCCTACAATGAGCAGTACTTC; CDR3aa: CASSYGSYNEQYF; abundance: -; d_gene: -; j_gene: TRBJ2-7; v_gene: TRBV6-5
CDR3nt: TGCAGTGCTGGGCGGTCGTTCTCTGGAAACACCATATATTTT; CDR3aa: CSAGRSFSGNTIYF; abundance: -; d_gene: -; j_gene: TRBJ1-3; v_gene: TRBV20-1
CDR3nt: TGTGCCAGCAGCTTGGAGCAATCGACGTACAATGAGCAGTTCTTC; CDR3aa: CASSLEQSTYNEQFF; abundance: -; d_gene: -; j_gene: TRBJ2-1; v_gene: TRBV5-6
CDR3nt: TGTGCCAGCAGTGGAAGAGGGACTAGCGGGAGGATGAATGAGCAGTTCTTC; CDR3aa: CASSGRGTSGRMNEQFF; abundance: few; d_gene: TRBD2; j_gene: TRBJ2-1; v_gene: TRBV6-2/TRBV6-3
CDR3nt: TGTGCCAGCAGCTTGGGACTAGCGGGAGGGAGGGGAGAGACCCAGTACTTC; CDR3aa: CASSLGLAGGRGETQYF; abundance: -; d_gene: TRBD2; j_gene: TRBJ2-5; v_gene: TRBV7-8
CDR3nt: TGTGCCAGCACTCCTACGGTCCAAAGAGGGATGTGGGAGCAGTACTTC; CDR3aa: CASTPTVQRGMWEQYF; abundance: few; d_gene: -; j_gene: TRBJ2-7; v_gene: TRBV6-2/TRBV6-3
CDR3nt: TGTGCCAGCTCACCCGACTTCCGGGGCCTCAACGTCCTGACTTTC; CDR3aa: CASSPDFRGLNVLTF; abundance: -; d_gene: -; j_gene: TRBJ2-6; v_gene: TRBV18
CDR3nt: TGCGCCAGCAGCCAGGTTGGGGGGGTTGAGCAGTTCTTC; CDR3aa: CASSQVGGVEQFF; abundance: -; d_gene: TRBD2; j_gene: TRBJ2-1; v_gene: TRBV4-3
CDR3nt: TGCAGTGCTATTGAACAGGGGACCGAAAAACTGTTTTTT; CDR3aa: CSAIEQGTEKLFF; abundance: -; d_gene: TRBD1; j_gene: TRBJ1-4; v_gene: TRBV20-1
CDR3nt: TGTGCCAGCAGTAAAAAGGATTCAACCTACGAGCAGTACTTC; CDR3aa: CASSKKDSTYEQYF; abundance: -; d_gene: -; j_gene: TRBJ2-7; v_gene: TRBV27
CDR3nt: TGTGCCAGCAGCCTACGATACAGGGCGGCCACTAACTATGGCTACACCTTC; CDR3aa: CASSLRYRAATNYGYTF; abundance: -; d_gene: -; j_gene: TRBJ1-2; v_gene: TRBV28